The clone carrying this TCR beta chain was recorded at least ten times. The data stem from a study of T cells in Graves' hyperthyroidism and ophthalmopathy. Across the whole study: Once the initial diagnosis was made, peripheral blood was obtained before any treatment.

There were TCR beta CDR3 regions amplified from RNA transcripts. Researchers ran a first-round RT-PCR on the TCR CDR3 using the HTBI primer set. MiXCR was run by TCRdb on the multiplex PCR reads, yielding one entry per CDR3 protein. Of around 340,000 distinct CDR3 sequences listed, 15% to 20% are singletons. In germline, CDR1 is KGHSH, CDR2 LQKENI. V was trimmed by 5 bases and J by 5 bases, leaving 15 bases between them. This CDR3 has 14 amino acids. Ophthalmopathy patients all had a Clinical Activity Score of at least 3, a NOSPECS grade of at least 4 and disease under 3 months old. Patients were excluded because of uncontrolled infection, other autoimmune disease, pregnancy or lactation.

This clonotype originated in a woman aged 40 to 50 with Graves' ophthalmopathy. The chain recombines TRBV18 with TRBJ2-5, with D possibly being TRBD1 or TRBD2 (6 bases each). Sequencing used blood. The CDR3 sequence is CASSLTSQGETQYF. CDR3 coding DNA: TGTGCCAGCTCATTGACTAGTCAGGGGGAGACCCAGTACTTC.